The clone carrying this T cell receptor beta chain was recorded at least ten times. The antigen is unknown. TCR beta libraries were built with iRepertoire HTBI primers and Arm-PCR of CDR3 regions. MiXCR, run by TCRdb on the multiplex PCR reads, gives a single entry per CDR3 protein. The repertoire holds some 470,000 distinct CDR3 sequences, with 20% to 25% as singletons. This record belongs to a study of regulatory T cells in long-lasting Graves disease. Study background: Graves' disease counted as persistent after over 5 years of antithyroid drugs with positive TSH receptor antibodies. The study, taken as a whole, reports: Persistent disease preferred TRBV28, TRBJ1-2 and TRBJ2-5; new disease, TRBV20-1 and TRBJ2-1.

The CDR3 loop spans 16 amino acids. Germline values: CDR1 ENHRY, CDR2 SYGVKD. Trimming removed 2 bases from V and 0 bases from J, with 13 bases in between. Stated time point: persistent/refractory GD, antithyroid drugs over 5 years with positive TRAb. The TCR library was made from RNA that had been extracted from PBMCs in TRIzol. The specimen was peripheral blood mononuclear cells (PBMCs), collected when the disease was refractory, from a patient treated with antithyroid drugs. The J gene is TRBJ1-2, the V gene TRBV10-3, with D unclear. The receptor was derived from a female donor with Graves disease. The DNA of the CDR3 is TGTGCCATCAGTGAGCCGAAATATGACTCTAACTATGGCTACACCTTC. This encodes CAISEPKYDSNYGYTF.